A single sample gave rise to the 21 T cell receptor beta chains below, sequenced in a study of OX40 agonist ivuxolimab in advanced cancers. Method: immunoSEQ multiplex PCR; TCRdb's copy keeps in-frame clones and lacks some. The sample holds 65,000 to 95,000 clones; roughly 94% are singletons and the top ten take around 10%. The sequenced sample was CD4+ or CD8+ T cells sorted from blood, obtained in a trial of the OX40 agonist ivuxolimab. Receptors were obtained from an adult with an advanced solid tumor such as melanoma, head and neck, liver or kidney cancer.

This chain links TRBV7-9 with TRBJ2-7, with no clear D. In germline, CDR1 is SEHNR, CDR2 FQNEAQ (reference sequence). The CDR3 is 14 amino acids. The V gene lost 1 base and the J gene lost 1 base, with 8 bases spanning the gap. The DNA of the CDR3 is TGTGCCAGCAGCTTAGACGAGGTTTCCTACGAGCAGTACTTC. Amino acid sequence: CASSLDEVSYEQYF.

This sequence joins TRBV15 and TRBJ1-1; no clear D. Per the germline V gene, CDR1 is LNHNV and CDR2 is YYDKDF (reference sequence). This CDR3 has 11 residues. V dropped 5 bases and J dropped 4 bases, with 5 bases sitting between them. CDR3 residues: CATSEGTEAFF. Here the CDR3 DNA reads TGTGCCACCAGCGAGGGCACTGAAGCTTTCTTT.

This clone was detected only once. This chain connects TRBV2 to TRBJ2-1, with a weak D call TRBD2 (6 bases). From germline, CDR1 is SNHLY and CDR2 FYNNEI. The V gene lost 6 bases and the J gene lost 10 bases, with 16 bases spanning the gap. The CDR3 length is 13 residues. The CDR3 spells CASSLNPDYEQFF. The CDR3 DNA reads TGTGCCAGCAGCCTCAACCCGGACTACGAGCAGTTCTTC.

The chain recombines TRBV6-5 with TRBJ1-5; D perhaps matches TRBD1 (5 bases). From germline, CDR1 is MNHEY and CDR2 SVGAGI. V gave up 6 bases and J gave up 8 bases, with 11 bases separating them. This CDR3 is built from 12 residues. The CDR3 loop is CASSQGREPQHF. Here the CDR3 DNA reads TGTGCCAGCAGCCAAGGCAGGGAGCCCCAGCATTTT.

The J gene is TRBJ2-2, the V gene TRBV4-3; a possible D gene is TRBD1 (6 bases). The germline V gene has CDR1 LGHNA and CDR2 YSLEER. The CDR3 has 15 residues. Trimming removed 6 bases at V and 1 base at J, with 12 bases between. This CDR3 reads CASSRTGQNTGELFF. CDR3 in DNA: TGCGCCAGCAGTCGCACAGGGCAGAACACCGGGGAGCTGTTTTTT.

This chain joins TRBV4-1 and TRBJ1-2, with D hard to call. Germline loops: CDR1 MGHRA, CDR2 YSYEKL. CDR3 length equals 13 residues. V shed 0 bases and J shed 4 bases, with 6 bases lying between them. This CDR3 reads CASSQEGSYGYTF. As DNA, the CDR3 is TGCGCCAGCAGCCAAGAAGGAAGCTATGGCTACACCTTC.

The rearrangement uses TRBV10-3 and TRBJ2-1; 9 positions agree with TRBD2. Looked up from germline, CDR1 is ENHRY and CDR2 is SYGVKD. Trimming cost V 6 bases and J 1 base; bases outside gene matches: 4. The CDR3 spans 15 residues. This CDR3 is CAISLAGPSYNEQFF. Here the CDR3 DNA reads TGTGCCATCAGCCTAGCGGGGCCTTCCTACAATGAGCAGTTCTTC.

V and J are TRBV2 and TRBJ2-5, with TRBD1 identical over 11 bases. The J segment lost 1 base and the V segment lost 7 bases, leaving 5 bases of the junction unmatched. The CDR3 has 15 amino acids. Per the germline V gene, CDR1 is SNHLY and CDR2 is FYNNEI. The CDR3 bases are TGTGCCAGCAATGGACAGGGGGCGGCCCAAGAGACCCAGTACTTC. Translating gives CASNGQGAAQETQYF.

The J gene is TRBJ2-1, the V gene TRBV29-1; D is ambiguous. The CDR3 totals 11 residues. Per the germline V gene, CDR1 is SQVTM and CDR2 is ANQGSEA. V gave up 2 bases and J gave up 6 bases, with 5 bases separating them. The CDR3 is CSVETANEQFF. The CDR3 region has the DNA TGCAGCGTTGAAACAGCCAATGAGCAGTTCTTC.

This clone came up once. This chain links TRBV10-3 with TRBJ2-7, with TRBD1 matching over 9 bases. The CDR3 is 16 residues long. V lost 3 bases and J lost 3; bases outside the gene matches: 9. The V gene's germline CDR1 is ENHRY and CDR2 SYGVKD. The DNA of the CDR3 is TGTGCCATCAGTGACCCCGGACAGGGGTTATACTACGAGCAGTACTTC. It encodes CAISDPGQGLYYEQYF.

CDR3 coding DNA: TGTGCCACCAGCAAGATGAATGAGCAGTTCTTC. It yields the protein CATSKMNEQFF. The chain recombines TRBV15 with TRBJ2-1; D is undetermined. The CDR3 sequence is 11 residues long. The V gene lost 4 bases and the J gene lost 7 bases, with 5 bases spanning the gap. Per germline, CDR1 LNHNV and CDR2 YYDKDF (reference sequence).

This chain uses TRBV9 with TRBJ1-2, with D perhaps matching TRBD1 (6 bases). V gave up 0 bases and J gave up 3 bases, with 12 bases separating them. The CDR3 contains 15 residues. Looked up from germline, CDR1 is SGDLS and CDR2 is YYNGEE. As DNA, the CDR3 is TGTGCCAGCAGCGTAGGAAGGGCAGGGGACTATGGCTACACCTTC. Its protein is CASSVGRAGDYGYTF. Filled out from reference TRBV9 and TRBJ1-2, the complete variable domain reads DSGVTQTPKHLITATGQRVTLRCSPRSGDLSVYWYQQSLDQGLQFLIQYYNGEERAKGNILERFSAQQFPDLHSELNLSSLELGDSALYFCASSVGRAGDYGYTFGSGTRLTVV.

For the CDR3, the DNA is TGTGCCAGTAGTATCATGGGCGATGAGCAGTTCTTC. Protein product: CASSIMGDEQFF. This chain joins TRBV19 and TRBJ2-1; D call uncertain. The V end was cut by 3 bases, the J end by 8 bases, with 8 bases between. The germline gives CDR1 LNHDA, CDR2 SQIVND (reference sequence). The CDR3 length is 12 residues.

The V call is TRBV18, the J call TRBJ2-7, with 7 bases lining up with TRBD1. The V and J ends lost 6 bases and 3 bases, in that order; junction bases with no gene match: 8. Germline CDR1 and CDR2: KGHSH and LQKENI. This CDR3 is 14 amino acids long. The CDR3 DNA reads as TGTGCCAGCTCCCTCAGGGGGAAAGACTACGAGCAGTACTTC. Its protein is CASSLRGKDYEQYF.

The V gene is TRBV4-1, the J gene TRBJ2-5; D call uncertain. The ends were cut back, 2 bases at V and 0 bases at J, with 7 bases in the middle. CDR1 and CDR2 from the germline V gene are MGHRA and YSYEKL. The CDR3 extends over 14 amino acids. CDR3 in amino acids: CASSQSRYQETQYF. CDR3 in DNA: TGCGCCAGCAGCCAATCGCGGTACCAAGAGACCCAGTACTTC.

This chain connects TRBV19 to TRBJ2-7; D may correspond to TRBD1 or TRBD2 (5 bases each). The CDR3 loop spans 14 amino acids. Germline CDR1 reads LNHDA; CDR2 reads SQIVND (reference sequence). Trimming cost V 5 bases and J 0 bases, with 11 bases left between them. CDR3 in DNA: TGTGCCAGTAGTTCAAGGGACGACTCCTACGAGCAGTACTTC. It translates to CASSSRDDSYEQYF.

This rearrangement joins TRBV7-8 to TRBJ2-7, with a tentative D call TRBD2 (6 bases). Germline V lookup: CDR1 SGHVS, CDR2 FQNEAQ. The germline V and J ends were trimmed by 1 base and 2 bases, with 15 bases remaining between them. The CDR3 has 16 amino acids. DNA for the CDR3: TGTGCCAGCAGCTTAGTGGGGGACTTCCGTCCCTACGAGCAGTACTTC. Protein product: CASSLVGDFRPYEQYF.

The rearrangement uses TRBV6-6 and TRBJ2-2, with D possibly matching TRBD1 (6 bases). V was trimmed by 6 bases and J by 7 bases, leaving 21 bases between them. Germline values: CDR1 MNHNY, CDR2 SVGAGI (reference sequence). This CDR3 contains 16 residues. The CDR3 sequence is CASSEILRGYNGELFF. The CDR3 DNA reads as TGTGCCAGCAGCGAAATTCTGAGGGGGTATAACGGGGAGCTGTTTTTT.

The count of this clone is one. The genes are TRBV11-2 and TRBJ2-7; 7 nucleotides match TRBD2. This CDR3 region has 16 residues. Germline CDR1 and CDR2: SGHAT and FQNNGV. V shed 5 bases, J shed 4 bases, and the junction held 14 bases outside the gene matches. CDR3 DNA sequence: TGTGCCAGCAGCCCGACCCTCGAGCGGGGCCGGTACGAGCAGTACTTC. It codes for CASSPTLERGRYEQYF.

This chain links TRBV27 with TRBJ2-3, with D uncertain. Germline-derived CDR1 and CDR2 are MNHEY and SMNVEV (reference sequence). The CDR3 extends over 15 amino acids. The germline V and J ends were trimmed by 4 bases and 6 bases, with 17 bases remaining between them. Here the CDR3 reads CASSYAARMIDTQYF. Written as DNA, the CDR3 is TGTGCCAGCAGTTATGCCGCTAGAATGATCGATACGCAGTATTTT.

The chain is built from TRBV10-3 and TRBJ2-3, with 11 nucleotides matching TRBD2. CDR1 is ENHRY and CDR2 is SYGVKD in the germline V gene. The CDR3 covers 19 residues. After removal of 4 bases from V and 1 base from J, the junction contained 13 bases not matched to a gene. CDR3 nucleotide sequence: TGTGCCATCAGTGGGGGCTTAGCGGGAGGGCCGACGGGCACAGATACGCAGTATTTT. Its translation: CAISGGLAGGPTGTDTQYF.